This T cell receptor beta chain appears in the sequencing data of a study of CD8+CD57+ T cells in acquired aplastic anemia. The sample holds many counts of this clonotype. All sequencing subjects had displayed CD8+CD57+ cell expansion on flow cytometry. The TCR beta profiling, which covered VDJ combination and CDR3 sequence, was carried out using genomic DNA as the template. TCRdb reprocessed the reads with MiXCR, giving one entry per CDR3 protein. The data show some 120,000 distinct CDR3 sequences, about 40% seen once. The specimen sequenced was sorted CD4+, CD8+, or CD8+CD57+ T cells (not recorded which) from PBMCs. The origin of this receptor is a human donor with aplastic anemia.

CDR3 sequence: CASSPGPGNTIYF. CDR3 coding DNA: TGTGCCAGCAGCCCGGGTCCTGGAAACACCATATATTTT. This sequence joins TRBV7-2 and TRBJ1-3, with D hard to call. Deletions cut 5 bases from V and 2 bases from J, with 7 bases between. Germline assignment: CDR1 SGHTA and CDR2 FQGNSA. CDR3 length: 13 residues.